One T cell receptor beta chain is described in this entry. No antigen is known for it. These data belong to a study of T-cell memory formation after mild COVID-19. In the study overall: Among the donors, TCR clusters were largely specific to each donor. Regarding the study as a whole: Those CD4+ clones that contracted were mainly in CM and EM (CD8+ ones in EMRA).

The CDR3 spans 15 residues. The V gene's germline CDR1 is DFQATT and CDR2 SNEGSKA (reference sequence). V lost 3 bases and J 1 base, leaving 13 bases between the germline ends. 5'RACE primed at constant segments yielded TCR alpha and TCR beta cDNA libraries bearing sample barcodes and UMIs. TCRdb itself ran the 5' RACE reads through MiXCR, one entry per CDR3 protein. The data show 530,000 or so distinct CDR3 sequences, roughly 17% seen once. The material sequenced was PBMCs or a T cell subset sorted from them (not recorded which). The chain recombines TRBV20-1 with TRBJ2-1; D remains unclear. The clonotype originates from an adult woman who had mild COVID-19 (a few samples of this study predate the infection). Cell type and time point are not known. This CDR3 reads CSASRAGRSYNEQFF. The CDR3 bases are TGCAGTGCTAGTAGGGCCGGCAGATCCTACAATGAGCAGTTCTTC.